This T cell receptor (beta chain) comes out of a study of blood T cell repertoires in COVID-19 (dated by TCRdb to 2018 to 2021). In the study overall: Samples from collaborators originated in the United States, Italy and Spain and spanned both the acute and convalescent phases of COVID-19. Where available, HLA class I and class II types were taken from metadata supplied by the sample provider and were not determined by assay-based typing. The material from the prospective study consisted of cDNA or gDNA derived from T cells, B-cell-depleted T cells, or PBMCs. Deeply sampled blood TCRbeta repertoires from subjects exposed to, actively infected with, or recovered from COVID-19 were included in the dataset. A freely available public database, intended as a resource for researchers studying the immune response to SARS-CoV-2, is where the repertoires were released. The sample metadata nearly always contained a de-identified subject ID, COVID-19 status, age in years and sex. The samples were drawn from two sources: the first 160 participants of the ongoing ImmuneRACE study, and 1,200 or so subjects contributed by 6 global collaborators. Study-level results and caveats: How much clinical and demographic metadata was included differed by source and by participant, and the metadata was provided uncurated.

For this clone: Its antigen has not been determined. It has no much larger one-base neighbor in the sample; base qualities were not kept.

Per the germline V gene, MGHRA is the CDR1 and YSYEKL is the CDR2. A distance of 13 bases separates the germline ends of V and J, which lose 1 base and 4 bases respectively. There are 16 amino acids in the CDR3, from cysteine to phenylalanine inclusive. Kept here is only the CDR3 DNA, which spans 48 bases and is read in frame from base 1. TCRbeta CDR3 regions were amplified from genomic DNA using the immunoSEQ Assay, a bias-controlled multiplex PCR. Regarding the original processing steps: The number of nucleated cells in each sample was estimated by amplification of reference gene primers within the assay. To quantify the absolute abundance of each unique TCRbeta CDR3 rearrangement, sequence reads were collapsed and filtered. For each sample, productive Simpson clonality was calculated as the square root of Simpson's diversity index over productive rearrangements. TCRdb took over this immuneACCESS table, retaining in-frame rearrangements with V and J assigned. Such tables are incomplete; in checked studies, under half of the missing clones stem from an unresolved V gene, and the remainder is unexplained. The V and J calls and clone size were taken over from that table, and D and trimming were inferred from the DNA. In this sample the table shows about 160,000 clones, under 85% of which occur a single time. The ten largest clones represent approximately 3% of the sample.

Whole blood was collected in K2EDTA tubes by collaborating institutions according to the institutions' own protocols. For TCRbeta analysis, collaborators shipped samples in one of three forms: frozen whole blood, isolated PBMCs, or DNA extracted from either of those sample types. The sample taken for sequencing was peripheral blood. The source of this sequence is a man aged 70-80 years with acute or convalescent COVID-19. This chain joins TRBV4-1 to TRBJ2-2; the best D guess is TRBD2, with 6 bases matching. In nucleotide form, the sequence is TGCGCCAGCAGCCAAGCGTGGGGGGTGGGCACCGGGGAGCTGTTTTTT. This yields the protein CASSQAWGVGTGELFF.